The clone carrying this TCR beta chain has only a few counts. The genes and germline here are from mouse. Sequencing ends 1 residue short of the CDR3 end; the germline J gene provides the rest. Stated time point: mouse harvest day 7 after allogeneic transplant. Each mouse received 10^7 T-cell-depleted marrow cells plus 10^6 splenic CD5+ T cells by tail vein. Mice had MHC-mismatched B6 into BALB/c GVHD, sampled day 7 or 14. This entry comes from a study of tissue T cells after allogeneic stem cell transplantation. Assay: immunoSEQ multiplex PCR; the TCRdb copy retains only in-frame clones and omits some. Among about 4,000 clones listed, 50% were seen once. This CDR3 has 13 amino acids. Germline CDR1 KGHTA, CDR2 FQNQQP.

Specimen: gut tissue. This chain links TRBV23 with TRBJ2-1; the table's D gene call, TRBD1, was not cross checked with the DNA. This clonotype was obtained from a female BALB/c mouse given C57BL/6 T cells with graft-versus-host disease after an allogeneic hematopoietic cell transplant. The CDR3 bases that were read are TGCTCCAGCAGTCAAGAGGGCTATGCTGAGCAGTTC. This encodes CSSSQEGYAEQF. The complete CDR3 reads CSSSQEGYAEQFF.